The present entry profiles one TCR beta chain with its context. Construction of the TCR beta libraries employed iRepertoire HTBI primers in conjunction with Arm-PCR of CDR3 regions. TCRdb reanalysed the multiplex PCR reads using MiXCR and keeps one entry per CDR3 protein. The data hold fewer than 550,000 distinct CDR3 sequences, with around 15% observed a single time. The data derive from a study of regulatory T cells in long-lasting Graves disease. Regarding time point: newly diagnosed GD, antithyroid drugs for less than 3 months. Generation of the TCR library employed RNA extracted from PBMCs. J lost 6 bases, V lost 0 bases, and 15 bases had no gene match. In germline, CDR1 is LGHDT, CDR2 YNNKEL (reference sequence). This CDR3 spans 19 amino acids. Another study also made use of these data, one on T cells in Graves' hyperthyroidism and ophthalmopathy.

V is TRBV3-1 and J is TRBJ2-2, with 8 bases fitting TRBD1. Specimen: peripheral blood mononuclear cells (PBMCs), collected at new diagnosis, from a patient treated with antithyroid drugs. The sequence was obtained from a woman aged 18-30 years with Graves disease. Here the CDR3 DNA reads TGTGCCAGCAGCCAAGATTTTGCGACAGGGGTGAATAGGGCCGGGGAGCTGTTTTTT. Protein product: CASSQDFATGVNRAGELFF.